This is a list of T cell receptor beta chains from one sample in a study of blood T cells in healthy people across ages. One entry per CDR3 protein, called by TCRdb with MiXCR from the 5' RACE reads. The data show 1.5 million to 1.9 million distinct CDR3 sequences, approximately 43% seen once. The sequencing input was blood. The receptors here all came from a young woman in good health. The conserved cysteine and the conserved F or W are not part of the CDR3 here. Fields, in order: V gene, J gene, CDR3 length, CDR3 protein.

TRBV28,TRBJ2-5,14,ASSSGLAAYQETQY
TRBV12-3/TRBV12-4,TRBJ1-6,13,ASRQARGRNSPLH
TRBV5-1,TRBJ2-1,13,ASSLEGGSYNEQF
TRBV7-9,TRBJ1-6,13,ASSFTQGNNSPLH
TRBV7-9,TRBJ1-1,10,TSSSAGAEAF
TRBV4-1,TRBJ2-3,11,ASSQGDADTQY
TRBV4-3,TRBJ2-1,10,ASSQGVLEQF
TRBV12-3/TRBV12-4,TRBJ2-1,16,ASSLLGDFPSSYNEQF
TRBV29-1,TRBJ1-4,10,SVRTVNEKLF
TRBV20-1,TRBJ1-2,10,SAVPWNYGYT
TRBV6-2/TRBV6-3,TRBJ2-1,13,ASRAGLAGYNEQF
TRBV29-1,TRBJ2-5,8,SVRLAGQY
TRBV6-2/TRBV6-3,TRBJ2-1,16,ASIGLAESVGSYNEQF
TRBV7-2,TRBJ2-7,12,ASSFRRSSYEQY
TRBV7-2,TRBJ2-3,18,ASSFRGTSGSRHRTDTQY
TRBV6-1,TRBJ1-2,11,ASSNQGNYGYT
TRBV7-9,TRBJ1-2,11,ASRTSDRAGYT
TRBV21-1,TRBJ2-5,16,ASSKALLRQLMDETQY
TRBV10-3,TRBJ1-1,11,AISAYGTGSAF
TRBV4-3,TRBJ2-1,14,ASSINYRAEDYEQF
TRBV6-5,TRBJ2-1,13,ASSPGTSGKGKQF
TRBV12-3/TRBV12-4,TRBJ2-1,14,ASSRFLHSSYNEQF
TRBV18,TRBJ1-1,14,ASSPNAGHRTGEAF
TRBV12-3/TRBV12-4,TRBJ2-3,13,ASSLRLTITDTQY
TRBV6-5,TRBJ1-4,13,ASSYSGTVNEKLF
TRBV20-1,TRBJ2-3,11,SADQREGDTQY
TRBV5-1,TRBJ2-1,13,ASSSVFGPGGEQF
TRBV20-1,TRBJ1-1,10,SARPVYTEAF
TRBV12-3/TRBV12-4,TRBJ1-1,10,ASSWQHTEAF
TRBV4-3,TRBJ1-1,12,ASSHRQRNTEAF
TRBV27,.,12,ASSPDSFRGTQY
TRBV10-3,TRBJ2-7,12,AIRDGLARNEQY
TRBV6-1,TRBJ1-2,11,TSRLTANYGYT
TRBV5-1,TRBJ1-1,14,ASSLQGSIVSTEAF
TRBV20-1,TRBJ2-1,13,SARPGLAGNNEQF
TRBV20-1,TRBJ2-3,11,SARHTGSDTQY
TRBV7-3,TRBJ2-7,13,ASSLGRGITYEQY
TRBV28,TRBJ2-3,11,ASSFDRADTQY
TRBV12-3/TRBV12-4,TRBJ1-1,12,ASSLQGAVTEAF
TRBV5-1,TRBJ2-5,12,ASSVGTGWETQY
TRBV7-3,TRBJ2-7,12,ASSLSSSGYEQY
TRBV4-3,TRBJ1-4,12,ASSQDSLNEKLF
TRBV27,TRBJ1-2,13,ASSLRPQGNYGYT
TRBV4-3,TRBJ1-4,13,ASSQARDGNEKLF
TRBV7-2,TRBJ1-3,13,ASSPGVQGGNTIY
TRBV20-1,TRBJ2-1,16,SARDHIRLAAREDEQF
TRBV29-1,TRBJ2-3,12,SAVWGFRTDTQY
TRBV6-4,TRBJ2-3,11,ASSEQYADTQY
TRBV15,TRBJ1-3,13,ATTPDRNAGNTIY
TRBV29-1,TRBJ2-7,13,SVERRQGASYEQY
TRBV12-3/TRBV12-4,TRBJ2-4,9,ATAGAVAQY
TRBV27,TRBJ1-1,14,ASSLGTRGGYTEAF
TRBV7-9,TRBJ1-2,11,ASSQGRIYGYT
TRBV20-1,TRBJ2-5,10,SARGSRKTQY
TRBV5-6,TRBJ2-1,9,ANSLYGDLF
TRBV2,TRBJ1-5,14,ASSEEGRDSNQPQH
TRBV7-6,TRBJ2-1,13,ASSNLAGSDNEQF
TRBV3-1,TRBJ2-5,13,ASRDHSEYQETQY
TRBV6-2/TRBV6-3,TRBJ2-3,10,ASSYPKDTQY
TRBV20-1,TRBJ2-1,14,SARDILLLTYNEQF